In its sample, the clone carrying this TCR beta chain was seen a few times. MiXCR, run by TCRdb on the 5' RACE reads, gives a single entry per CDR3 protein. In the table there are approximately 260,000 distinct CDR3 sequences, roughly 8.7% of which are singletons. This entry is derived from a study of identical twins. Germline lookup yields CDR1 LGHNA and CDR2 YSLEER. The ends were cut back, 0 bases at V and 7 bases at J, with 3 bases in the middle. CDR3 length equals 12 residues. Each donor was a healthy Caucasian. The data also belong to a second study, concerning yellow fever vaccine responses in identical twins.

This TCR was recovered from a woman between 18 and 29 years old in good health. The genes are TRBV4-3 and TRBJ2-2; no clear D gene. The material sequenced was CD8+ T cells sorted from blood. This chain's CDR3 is CASSQDRGELFF. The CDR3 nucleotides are TGCGCCAGCAGCCAAGATCGCGGGGAGCTGTTTTTT.